The T cell receptor (beta chain) described here comes from a study of tumor-infiltrating lymphocytes in primary liver carcinoma. Study at large: The patients, men and women alike, were aged 30 to 69 years. Tissue type made little difference to sample yields of roughly 3.65 to 7.5 million productive TCRbeta reads. Study-level findings and limits: Researchers found tumor-adjacent and tumor-blood pairs overlapped less than tumor region pairs.

Germline loops: CDR1 KGHDR, CDR2 SFDVKD. The CDR3 extends over 12 amino acids. Trimming pared 12 bases from V and 6 bases from J, leaving 16 bases between. Each 20-30 mg portion of unsorted bulk tissue served as the source for co-extraction of RNA and DNA. Collection of samples drew on five separate regions of each tumor. Comment on this clonotype: Antigen specificity is unknown.

Starting from approximately 500 ng of total RNA, TCR beta cDNA was produced with a primer in the constant region. Sequencing libraries for TCR beta derived from three nested multiplex PCR rounds that used slightly modified ARM-PCR. Both of the initial two PCR rounds ran for around 10 cycles and employed TRBV1-TRBV30 forward primers alongside a C-beta reverse primer. TCRdb analysed the multiplex PCR reads with MiXCR anew, one entry per CDR3 protein. This table holds 100,000 to 150,000 distinct CDR3 sequences, approximately 64% found once. V usage is TRBV24-1 and J usage is TRBJ1-2, with D hard to call. The sequencing sample was made of liver tumor tissue from sampling region 3. Subset given: tumor region T3, left-lateral pole. The source of this sequence is a woman aged 55-75 years with primary liver carcinoma and hepatitis B virus infection. CDR3 sequence: CAPDSRAHGYTF. Here the CDR3 DNA reads TGTGCCCCCGACTCCCGGGCCCATGGCTACACCTTC.